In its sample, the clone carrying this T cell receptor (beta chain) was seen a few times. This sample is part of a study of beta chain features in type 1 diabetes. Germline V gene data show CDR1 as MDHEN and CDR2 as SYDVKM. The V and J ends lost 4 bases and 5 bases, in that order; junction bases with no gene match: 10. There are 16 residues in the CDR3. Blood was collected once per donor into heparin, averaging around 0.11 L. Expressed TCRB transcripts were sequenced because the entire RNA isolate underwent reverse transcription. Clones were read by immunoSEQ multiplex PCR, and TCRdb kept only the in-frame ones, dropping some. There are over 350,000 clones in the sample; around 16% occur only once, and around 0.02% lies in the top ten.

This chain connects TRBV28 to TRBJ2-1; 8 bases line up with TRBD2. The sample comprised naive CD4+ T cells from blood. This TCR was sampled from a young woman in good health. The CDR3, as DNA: TGTGCCAGCAGTTCTTATACCAGCGGGAGTCACAATGAGCAGTTCTTC. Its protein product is CASSSYTSGSHNEQFF.